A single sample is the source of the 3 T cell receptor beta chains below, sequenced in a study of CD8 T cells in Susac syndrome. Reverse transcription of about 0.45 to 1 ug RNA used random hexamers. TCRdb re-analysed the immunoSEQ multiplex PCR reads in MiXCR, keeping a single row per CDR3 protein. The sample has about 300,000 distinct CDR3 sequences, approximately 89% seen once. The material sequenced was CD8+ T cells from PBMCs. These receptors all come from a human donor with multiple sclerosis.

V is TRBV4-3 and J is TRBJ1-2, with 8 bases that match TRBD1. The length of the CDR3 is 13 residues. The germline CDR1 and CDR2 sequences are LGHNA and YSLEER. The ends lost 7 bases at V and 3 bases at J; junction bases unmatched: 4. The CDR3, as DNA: TGCGCCAGCACAGGGGGCCGGGACTATGGCTACACCTTC. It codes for CASTGGRDYGYTF.

CDR3 protein: CASSYLQGEGATQYF. Written as DNA, the CDR3 is TGTGCCAGCAGTTACCTCCAGGGGGAAGGCGCGACCCAGTACTTC. This chain uses TRBV6-2 or TRBV6-3 with TRBJ2-5; 7 bases line up with TRBD1. Per germline, CDR1 MNHEY and CDR2 SVGEGT. With 2 bases clipped from V and 7 bases from J, the junction kept 10 bases outside the gene matches. The CDR3 is made up of 15 amino acids.

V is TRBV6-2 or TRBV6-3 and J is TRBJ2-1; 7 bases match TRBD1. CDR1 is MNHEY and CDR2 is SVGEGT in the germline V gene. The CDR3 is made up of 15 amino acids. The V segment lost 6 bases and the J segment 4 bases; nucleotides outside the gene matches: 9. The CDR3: CASSWSGTAYNEQFF. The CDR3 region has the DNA TGTGCCAGCAGCTGGTCGGGGACAGCTTACAATGAGCAGTTCTTC.